The 26 T cell receptor beta chains below all came from one sample that was sequenced in a study of CD8+ T cells in alopecia areata. Isolated RNA was reverse transcribed into cDNA used as the sequencing template. The repertoire was sequenced with immunoSEQ multiplex PCR; TCRdb's copy has only in-frame clones and lacks some. Of over 150,000 clones listed, roughly 60% are singletons. The sample in question was CD4+ T cells sorted from blood, obtained at week 0. The receptors stem from a human donor with alopecia areata.

This chain links TRBV4-3 with TRBJ1-1; 11 bases align to TRBD1. The junction had 6 bases not matched to a gene; V was cut back by 5 bases and J by 7 bases. Germline V lookup: CDR1 LGHNA, CDR2 YSLEER. This CDR3 is 14 amino acids long. This CDR3 is CASSEGQGGFEAFF. In nucleotides, the CDR3 is TGCGCCAGCAGCGAGGGACAGGGGGGATTTGAAGCTTTCTTT.

A few counts support this clone. The chain has TRBV29-1 and TRBJ2-7, with 8 bases that match TRBD1. The CDR3 has 16 residues. Looked up from germline, CDR1 is SQVTM and CDR2 is ANQGSEA. V lost 0 bases and J lost 0; bases outside the gene matches: 7. The CDR3 DNA is TGCAGCGTTGAAGATCGACAGGGGCCAAGCTCCTACGAGCAGTACTTC. This encodes CSVEDRQGPSSYEQYF.

The V gene is TRBV11-2, the J gene TRBJ1-1; D ambiguous. V gave up 5 bases and J gave up 0 bases, with 7 bases separating them. Germline V gene lookup returns CDR1 SGHAT and CDR2 FQNNGV. There are 13 residues in the CDR3. CDR3 loop: CASSPRVNTEAFF. The CDR3, as DNA: TGTGCCAGCAGCCCCCGAGTGAACACTGAAGCTTTCTTT.

This clone was observed a handful of times. The V and J genes are TRBV15 and TRBJ1-1; D unclear. This CDR3 contains 16 residues. Per germline, CDR1 LNHNV and CDR2 YYDKDF (reference sequence). Between the trimmed V and J ends, which lost 0 bases and 2 bases, there was a span of 13 bases. CDR3 coding DNA: TGTGCCACCAGCAGAGATCATTTGGGCGGTAACACTGAAGCTTTCTTT. As protein: CATSRDHLGGNTEAFF.

This clone was picked up a small number of times. This chain uses TRBV7-3 with TRBJ2-1, with 12 bases fitting TRBD1. With 5 bases clipped from V and 9 bases from J, the junction kept 5 bases outside the gene matches. The V gene's germline CDR1 is SGHTA and CDR2 FQGTGA. The CDR3 is 14 amino acids. The CDR3 region has the DNA TGTGCCAGCAGCCCCGGGACAGGGGGCCTTGAGCAGTTCTTC. As protein: CASSPGTGGLEQFF.

This clone was observed a single time. The V and J genes are TRBV28 and TRBJ2-7; maybe TRBD2 (5 bases). This CDR3 region has 12 residues. V lost 4 bases, J lost 5 bases, and 9 bases lay in between. Germline loops: CDR1 MDHEN, CDR2 SYDVKM. As DNA, the CDR3 is TGTGCCAGCAGTTCGTTGCGGGACGAGCAGTACTTC. Translating it yields CASSSLRDEQYF.

The chain has TRBV29-1 and TRBJ1-1; D unresolved. The CDR3 is 13 residues long. Trimming stripped 1 base from V and 5 bases from J, with 11 bases between. Germline V gives CDR1 SQVTM, CDR2 ANQGSEA. CDR3 sequence (DNA): TGCAGCGTTGAAGGGGTGGAACAGACTGAAGCTTTCTTT. It specifies CSVEGVEQTEAFF. The full variable domain, with the rest looked up from reference TRBV29-1 and TRBJ1-1, is SAVISQKPSRDICQRGTSLTIQCQVDSQVTMMFWYRQQPGQSLTLIATANQGSEATYESGFVIDKFPISRPNLTFSTLTVSNMSPEDSSIYLCSVEGVEQTEAFFGQGTRLTVV.

The V and J genes are TRBV5-6 and TRBJ1-4, with D uncertain. Trimming took 3 bases from V and 12 from J, leaving 9 bases between them. CDR1 and CDR2 from the germline V gene are SGHDT and YYEEEE. The CDR3 spans 11 residues. The CDR3 reads CASSSEEELFF. CDR3 coding DNA: TGTGCCAGCAGCTCAGAAGAGGAACTGTTTTTT.

Only a few counts were recorded for this clone. This rearrangement joins TRBV27 to TRBJ2-3; D remains ambiguous. Germline assignment: CDR1 MNHEY and CDR2 SMNVEV (reference sequence). There are 14 residues in the CDR3. V gave up 5 bases and J gave up 8 bases, with 17 bases separating them. The CDR3 coding sequence is TGTGCCAGCAGTGCCCGTTACGGGTTCACTACGCAGTATTTT. Its translation is CASSARYGFTTQYF.

V is TRBV9 and J is TRBJ2-7; 7 nucleotides agree with TRBD1. The junction had 6 bases not matched to a gene; V was cut back by 0 bases and J by 3 bases. Germline V CDR1 and CDR2: SGDLS, YYNGEE. This CDR3 has 15 residues. As DNA, the CDR3 is TGTGCCAGCAGCGTAGGGACAGGACCTCACTACGAGCAGTACTTC. Its translation: CASSVGTGPHYEQYF.

CDR3 coding DNA: TGTGCCAGCAGCTTAGGAGGCGGGACAGGGTGGAACGAGCAGTACTTC. Its translation: CASSLGGGTGWNEQYF. The chain recombines TRBV7-2 with TRBJ2-7; 9 bases map to TRBD1. The CDR3 extends over 16 amino acids. V lost 1 base to trimming and J lost 5 bases; unmatched junction nucleotides: 9. Germline CDR1 reads SGHTA; CDR2 reads FQGNSA.

The chain employs TRBV7-9 and TRBJ2-7; no clear D. Germline V gene sequence: CDR1 SEHNR, CDR2 FQNEAQ (reference sequence). Trimming removed 4 bases from V and 5 bases from J, with 6 bases in between. This CDR3 comprises 11 residues. The CDR3 reads CASSSRDEQYF. Written as DNA, the CDR3 is TGTGCCAGCAGCTCCCGAGACGAGCAGTACTTC.

This clone was observed a handful of times. J is TRBJ2-6 and V is TRBV29-1; D is uncertain. Trimming took 7 bases from V and 0 from J, leaving 4 bases between them. This CDR3 has 12 amino acids. CDR1 and CDR2 from the germline V gene are SQVTM and ANQGSEA. Here the CDR3 DNA reads TGCAGCGCGAGCTCTGGGGCCAACGTCCTGACTTTC. Amino acids: CSASSGANVLTF.

This clone was observed a handful of times. The chain couples TRBV6-5 to TRBJ1-2, with unresolved D. Per the germline V gene, CDR1 is MNHEY and CDR2 is SVGAGI. The CDR3 loop spans 11 amino acids. V was cut by 5 bases and J by 8 bases, with 9 bases left in between. The CDR3 DNA reads TGTGCCAGCAGTAACCAGGACGGCTACACCTTC. Translation: CASSNQDGYTF.

The V call is TRBV27, the J call TRBJ2-2; TRBD2 might be the D (5 bases). The CDR3 extends over 14 amino acids. V dropped 4 bases and J dropped 7 bases, with 13 bases sitting between them. Per the germline V gene, CDR1 is MNHEY and CDR2 is SMNVEV (reference sequence). The CDR3 DNA reads as TGTGCCAGCAGTTCGATCCTAGGAGGCGGGGAGCTGTTTTTT. Protein sequence: CASSSILGGGELFF.

The chain employs TRBV2 and TRBJ2-3; D possibly uses TRBD1 or TRBD2 (5 bases each). The CDR3 is 12 residues long. Germline V gene sequence: CDR1 SNHLY, CDR2 FYNNEI. The V end lost 10 bases, the J end lost 2 bases, and 10 bases lay between the germline ends. In DNA, the CDR3 is TGTGCCACGAGGGGCCCCACAGATACGCAGTATTTT. Translated: CATRGPTDTQYF.

This chain connects TRBV2 to TRBJ1-3, with D possibly matching TRBD1 (5 bases). Germline V gene sequence: CDR1 SNHLY, CDR2 FYNNEI. V lost 4 bases and J lost 2, with 6 bases in between. There are 13 residues in the CDR3. CDR3 residues: CASSVGAGNTIYF. CDR3 sequence (DNA): TGTGCCAGCAGTGTAGGGGCTGGAAACACCATATATTTT.

The chain couples TRBV15 to TRBJ2-7, with D possibly TRBD1 on 6 matching bases. Germline CDR1 is LNHNV and CDR2 is YYDKDF (reference sequence). The CDR3 loop spans 15 amino acids. The V end was cut by 0 bases, the J end by 2 bases, with 11 bases between. The CDR3 DNA reads TGTGCCACCAGCAGAGATCAGGGGAACACCTACGAGCAGTACTTC. Translation gives CATSRDQGNTYEQYF.

The sample holds a few counts of this clone. V gene TRBV29-1 combines with J gene TRBJ1-1; D not certain. Germline CDR1 SQVTM, CDR2 ANQGSEA. The CDR3 length is 15 residues. V lost 6 bases, J lost 4 bases, and 21 bases lay in between. CDR3 DNA: TGCAGCGTGGAACTAAACCTGGGGAGGAGCACTGAAGCTTTCTTT. Translated, it gives CSVELNLGRSTEAFF.

V is TRBV4-3 and J is TRBJ1-1; no reliable D call. In germline, CDR1 is LGHNA, CDR2 YSLEER. The CDR3 spans 14 residues. Trimming pared 0 bases from V and 3 bases from J, leaving 8 bases between. CDR3 nucleotides: TGCGCCAGCAGCCAAGAGTTCCCAGACACTGAAGCTTTCTTT. Residues: CASSQEFPDTEAFF.

CDR3 DNA: TGCGCCAGCAGCTTGGGGACTAGCGGGGCGACAGATACGCAGTATTTT. It translates to CASSLGTSGATDTQYF. The chain combines TRBV5-1 with TRBJ2-3; 12 nucleotides line up with TRBD2. CDR3 size: 16 residues. Germline CDR1 reads SGHRS; CDR2 reads YFSETQ. The ends lost 0 bases at V and 3 bases at J; junction bases unmatched: 2.

V gene TRBV27 combines with J gene TRBJ2-3; 14 bases line up with TRBD2. Germline CDR1 MNHEY, CDR2 SMNVEV (reference sequence). The CDR3 extends over 16 amino acids. The trim removed 6 bases at V and 2 bases at J, leaving 4 bases unmatched. The CDR3 region is CASSPTSGGATDTQYF. Here the CDR3 DNA reads TGTGCCAGCAGCCCGACTAGCGGGGGGGCCACAGATACGCAGTATTTT.

This clone was detected only once. The CDR3 region has the DNA TGTGCCAGCAGCTTGTTAATGGGGACAGCCTACAATGAGCAGTTCTTC. Its protein is CASSLLMGTAYNEQFF. This chain joins TRBV13 and TRBJ2-1; 7 bases line up with TRBD1. Germline assignment: CDR1 PRHDT and CDR2 FYEKMQ (reference sequence). The V segment lost 3 bases and the J segment 2 bases; nucleotides outside the gene matches: 7. CDR3 size: 16 residues.

The V and J genes are TRBV7-3 and TRBJ1-2; 7 positions match TRBD1. The junction had 9 bases not matched to a gene; V was cut back by 5 bases and J by 6 bases. Per the germline V gene, CDR1 is SGHTA and CDR2 is FQGTGA. This CDR3 spans 14 amino acids. The CDR3 loop is CASSQDGTDNGYTF. The CDR3 nucleotides are TGTGCCAGCAGCCAAGACGGGACAGACAATGGCTACACCTTC.

V is TRBV18 and J is TRBJ2-3, with D perhaps TRBD1 (5 bases). This CDR3 is built from 14 residues. V lost 3 bases and J lost 8, with 15 bases in between. Germline-derived CDR1 and CDR2 are KGHSH and LQKENI. The CDR3 nucleotides are TGTGCCAGCTCACCCGCCGATTCTAGGGGTACGCAGTATTTT. Translating gives CASSPADSRGTQYF.

The table lists this clone with a few counts. The genes are TRBV25-1 and TRBJ2-5, with a weak D call TRBD1 (6 bases). The CDR3 runs to 15 residues. The V end was cut by 3 bases, the J end by 5 bases, with 16 bases between. Germline assignment: CDR1 MGHDK and CDR2 SYGVNS. In nucleotides, the CDR3 is TGTGCCAGCAGTGATCCAACAGGGATGGATGAGACCCAGTACTTC. Residues: CASSDPTGMDETQYF.